Each of the 16 T cell receptor beta chains below was sequenced from the same sample in a study of T cells in Graves' hyperthyroidism and ophthalmopathy. What was amplified from RNA transcripts were TCR beta CDR3 regions. HTBI primers drove first-round RT-PCR of the TCR CDR3. TCRdb reanalysed the multiplex PCR reads using MiXCR and keeps one entry per CDR3 protein. The sample lists about 380,000 distinct CDR3 sequences; under 20% were seen once. Material: blood. Receptors originate from a man aged 18 to 30 with Graves' ophthalmopathy.

This clonotype was recorded a few times. V usage is TRBV5-6 and J usage is TRBJ1-3; D is possibly TRBD1 (5 bases). V gave up 0 bases and J gave up 4 bases, with 11 bases separating them. Germline CDR1 reads SGHDT; CDR2 reads YYEEEE. The CDR3 is 15 residues long. The DNA of the CDR3 is TGTGCCAGCAGCTTGGCAGGGACCGCAGGAAACACCATATATTTT. Amino acids: CASSLAGTAGNTIYF.

The chain employs TRBV6-2 or TRBV6-3 and TRBJ2-7; D ambiguous. This CDR3 spans 15 amino acids. V was trimmed by 4 bases and J by 4 bases, leaving 17 bases between them. Germline V gene data show CDR1 as MNHEY and CDR2 as SVGEGT. DNA of the CDR3: TGTGCCAGCAGTTCCCCGGGTTTCGCGGAATACGAGCAGTACTTC. Amino acid sequence: CASSSPGFAEYEQYF.

This clonotype was seen a few times. One junction end does not reproduce the germline sequence, and a read error may be involved. V and J are TRBV7-7 and TRBJ2-7, with a weak D call TRBD1 (6 bases). Germline-derived CDR1 and CDR2 are SSHAT and FNYEAQ (reference sequence). The CDR3 runs to 13 residues. The CDR3 spells CASSLTGTHEQYF. CDR3 DNA sequence: TGTGCTAGCAGCTTAACAGGGACCCACGAGCAGTACTTC. Supplemented by reference TRBV7-7 and TRBJ2-7, the full variable domain reads GAGVSQSPRYKVTKRGQDVTLRCDPISSHATLYWYQQALGQGPEFLTYFNYEAQPDKSGLPSDRFSAERPEGSISTLTIQRTEQRDSAMYRCASSLTGTHEQYFGPGTRLTVT.

CDR3 sequence: CAWIVGAQNGYTF. CDR3 DNA sequence: TGTGCCTGGATCGTGGGGGCGCAGAATGGCTACACCTTC. The J gene is TRBJ1-2, the V gene TRBV30, with D possibly being TRBD1 (6 bases). The CDR3 has 13 residues. Germline V gene lookup returns CDR1 GTSNPN and CDR2 SVGIG (reference sequence). Trimming shortened V by 4 bases and J by 6 bases, and 15 bases separated the two germline ends.

This clonotype was observed at least ten times. V usage is TRBV7-2 and J usage is TRBJ2-7, with TRBD1 as a possible D gene (7 bases). The CDR3 sequence is 16 residues long. Germline CDR1 reads SGHTA; CDR2 reads FQGNSA. Trimming shortened V by 4 bases and J by 2 bases, and 18 bases separated the two germline ends. In DNA form, the CDR3 reads TGTGCCAGCAGCTCAGCCGGGGGACAGACGCCCTACGAGCAGTACTTC. As protein: CASSSAGGQTPYEQYF.

The gene calls are TRBV27 and TRBJ2-3; TRBD2 matches at 14 bases. V gave up 6 bases and J gave up 7 bases; unmatched junction bases: 12. In germline, CDR1 is MNHEY, CDR2 SMNVEV (reference sequence). CDR3 length equals 17 residues. CDR3 loop: CASSPIPGTSGGHTQYF. CDR3 bases: TGTGCCAGCAGCCCTATCCCCGGGACTAGCGGGGGACATACGCAGTATTTT.

This clonotype was counted at least ten times. The chain couples TRBV7-9 to TRBJ2-5; TRBD1 aligns across 7 bases. The germline gives CDR1 SEHNR, CDR2 FQNEAQ (reference sequence). The CDR3 is 15 amino acids. The V segment lost 5 bases and the J segment 2 bases; nucleotides outside the gene matches: 8. The CDR3 here is CASSPPPTGQETQYF. In nucleotides, the CDR3 is TGTGCCAGCAGCCCCCCCCCGACAGGGCAAGAGACCCAGTACTTC.

This clonotype was seen a handful of times. This chain uses TRBV5-1 with TRBJ2-1, with D possibly TRBD2 on 6 matching bases. V lost 1 base and J 8 bases, leaving 10 bases between the germline ends. The CDR3 covers 13 residues. Germline V gene data show CDR1 as SGHRS and CDR2 as YFSETQ. CDR3: CASSLRGFDEQFF. The CDR3 DNA sequence: TGCGCCAGCAGCTTGCGGGGGTTCGATGAGCAGTTCTTC.

V is TRBV7-6 and J is TRBJ2-5; tentatively, D is TRBD1 (6 bases). This CDR3 is built from 15 residues. V was cut by 5 bases and J by 4 bases, with 17 bases left in between. The germline CDR1 and CDR2 sequences are SGHVS and FNYEAQ. The CDR3 DNA follows: TGTGCCAGCAGCCCGAGCCTTCGGACAGCAGAGACCCAGTACTTC. This encodes CASSPSLRTAETQYF.

This clonotype was seen only a few times. The chain joins TRBV7-9 to TRBJ2-5; 7 nucleotides agree with TRBD1. The CDR3 loop spans 15 amino acids. Trimming at V came to 9 bases and at J to 0 bases, leaving 10 bases not matched to a gene. Looked up from germline, CDR1 is SEHNR and CDR2 is FQNEAQ (reference sequence). The CDR3 DNA sequence: TGTGCCAGTAGGGGGCGTTCTCTGTACCAAGAGACCCAGTACTTC. Translation: CASRGRSLYQETQYF.

A few counts support this clonotype. The J gene is TRBJ2-7, the V gene TRBV4-1; D is unresolved. The V and J ends lost 1 base and 1 base respectively, with 11 bases between them. CDR1 and CDR2 from the germline V gene are MGHRA and YSYEKL. CDR3 size: 15 residues. The CDR3 loop is CASSQAYFVSYEQYF. The CDR3 bases are TGCGCCAGCAGCCAAGCATACTTCGTTTCCTACGAGCAGTACTTC.

This clonotype was counted ten times or more. The chain is built from TRBV13 and TRBJ2-7; D perhaps matches TRBD2 (5 bases). CDR1 and CDR2 from the germline V gene are PRHDT and FYEKMQ (reference sequence). V lost 5 bases, J lost 0 bases, and 8 bases lay in between. The CDR3 length is 13 residues. The CDR3 spells CASSVGSSYEQYF. The DNA of the CDR3 is TGTGCCAGCAGCGTGGGGAGCTCCTACGAGCAGTACTTC.

The chain links TRBV11-2 to TRBJ2-2; D gene ambiguous. Germline lookup yields CDR1 SGHAT and CDR2 FQNNGV. The CDR3 spans 14 residues. V was cut by 5 bases and J by 4 bases, with 11 bases left in between. DNA of the CDR3: TGTGCCAGCAGCCCCGGAAGACCCACCGGGGAGCTGTTTTTT. Its translation is CASSPGRPTGELFF.

This clonotype was detected ten times or more. The rearrangement joins TRBV5-1 to TRBJ2-3; D is undetermined. Trimming pared 4 bases from V and 3 bases from J, leaving 9 bases between. The V gene's germline CDR1 is SGHRS and CDR2 YFSETQ. The CDR3 has 13 residues. CDR3 DNA sequence: TGCGCCAGCAGCCTTGGGCTTACAGATACGCAGTATTTT. Translation gives CASSLGLTDTQYF.

This clonotype showed up many times. This sequence joins TRBV13 and TRBJ2-5; D may be TRBD2 (7 bases). Germline V gene lookup returns CDR1 PRHDT and CDR2 FYEKMQ (reference sequence). This CDR3 is 15 amino acids long. V shed 4 bases and J shed 1 base, with 13 bases lying between them. CDR3 coding DNA: TGTGCCAGCAGCTGGGGGCGGGGGATCCAAGAGACCCAGTACTTC. It yields the protein CASSWGRGIQETQYF.

The V and J genes are TRBV7-2 and TRBJ2-7, with TRBD2 identical over 11 bases. The germline V gene has CDR1 SGHTA and CDR2 FQGNSA. This CDR3 is 15 amino acids long. With V trimmed by 5 bases and J by 0 bases, 3 bases remained unmatched. CDR3 sequence reads: CASSTLAGGSYEQYF. CDR3 DNA: TGTGCCAGCAGCACCCTAGCGGGGGGCTCCTACGAGCAGTACTTC. The complete variable domain, with remaining parts taken from reference TRBV7-2 and TRBJ2-7, reads GAGVSQSPSNKVTEKGKDVELRCDPISGHTALYWYRQSLGQGLEFLIYFQGNSAPDKSGLPSDRFSAERTGGSVSTLTIQRTQQEDSAVYLCASSTLAGGSYEQYFGPGTRLTVT.